The 2 T cell receptor beta chains below all came from one sample that was sequenced in a study of graft-versus-host responses after intestinal transplantation. Assay: immunoSEQ multiplex PCR; the TCRdb copy retains only in-frame clones and omits some. This table holds around 96,000 clones, 80% to 95% found once. The sample in question was PBMCs, obtained around 450 days after intestinal transplant. Source of these receptors: a human patient who received an intestinal transplant, so some T cells may come from the graft donor.

This clone was recorded only once. The chain combines TRBV7-9 with TRBJ1-4; D ambiguous. The CDR3 contains 14 residues. In germline, CDR1 is SEHNR, CDR2 FQNEAQ (reference sequence). V dropped 5 bases and J dropped 5 bases, with 12 bases sitting between them. The CDR3 DNA reads as TGTGCCAGCAGCCCGACCCTAAGGAATGAAAAACTGTTTTTT. The encoded protein is CASSPTLRNEKLFF.

The V and J genes are TRBV11-2 and TRBJ2-5; 10 bases are a match to TRBD2. The CDR3 has 15 amino acids. Germline CDR1 reads SGHAT; CDR2 reads FQNNGV. Losses at the gene ends were 5 bases for V and 5 bases for J; bases not matched to a gene: 8. In DNA, the CDR3 is TGTGCCAGCAGCCCAATAGCGGGGGGCCGGGAGACCCAGTACTTC. Encoded protein: CASSPIAGGRETQYF.